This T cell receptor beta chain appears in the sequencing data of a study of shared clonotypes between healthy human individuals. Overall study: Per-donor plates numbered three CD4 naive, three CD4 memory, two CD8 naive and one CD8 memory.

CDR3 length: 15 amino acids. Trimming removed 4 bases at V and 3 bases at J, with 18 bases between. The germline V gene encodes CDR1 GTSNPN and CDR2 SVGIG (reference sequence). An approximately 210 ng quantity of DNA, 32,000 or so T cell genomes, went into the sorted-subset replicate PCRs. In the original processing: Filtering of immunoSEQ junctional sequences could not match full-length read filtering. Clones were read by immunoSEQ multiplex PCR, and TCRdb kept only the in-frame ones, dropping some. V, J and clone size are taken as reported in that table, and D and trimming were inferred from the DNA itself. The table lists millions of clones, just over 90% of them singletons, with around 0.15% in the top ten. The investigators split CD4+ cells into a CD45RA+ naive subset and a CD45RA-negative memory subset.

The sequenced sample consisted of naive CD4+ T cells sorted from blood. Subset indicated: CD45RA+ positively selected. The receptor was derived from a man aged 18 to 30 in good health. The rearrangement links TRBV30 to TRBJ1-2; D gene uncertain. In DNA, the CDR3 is TGTGCCTGGAACCCGGGCCATGTAGTGGACTATGGCTACACCTTC. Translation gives CAWNPGHVVDYGYTF.